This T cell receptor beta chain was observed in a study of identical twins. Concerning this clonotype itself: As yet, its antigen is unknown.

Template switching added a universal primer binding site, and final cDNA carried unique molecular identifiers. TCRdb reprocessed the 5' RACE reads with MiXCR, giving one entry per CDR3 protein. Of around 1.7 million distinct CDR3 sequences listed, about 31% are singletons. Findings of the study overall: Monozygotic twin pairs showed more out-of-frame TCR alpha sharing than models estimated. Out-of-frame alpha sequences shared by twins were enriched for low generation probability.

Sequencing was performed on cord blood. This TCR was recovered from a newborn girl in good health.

The chain's CDR3 is CASSYSRGHYSPLHF. In DNA form, the CDR3 reads TGTGCCAGCAGTTACTCCCGGGGACATTATTCACCCCTCCACTTT. This chain joins TRBV6-7 and TRBJ1-6, with D perhaps TRBD1 (6 bases). TRBV6-7 is filed as an ORF, its function uncertain. CDR3 size: 15 residues. Trimming removed 0 bases at V and 8 bases at J, with 11 bases between.